This T cell receptor beta chain was retrieved from a study of control samples from healthy donors and cancer patients. Only in-frame clones appear in the TCRdb table, and some are missing; sequencing was by immunoSEQ multiplex PCR. The repertoire includes about 160,000 clones, roughly 93% of them detected once, and less than 6% sits in the top ten. V shed 2 bases and J shed 0 bases, with 10 bases lying between them. Germline CDR1 SGHTA, CDR2 FQGTGA. The CDR3 totals 16 residues. The sample taken for sequencing was blood. This clonotype was sampled from a young man in good health. The V call is TRBV7-3, the J call TRBJ2-2; unclear D gene. The CDR3 DNA sequence: TGTGCCAGCAGCTTACTTCGGCAGCCGAACACCGGGGAGCTGTTTTTT. This encodes CASSLLRQPNTGELFF.